This TCR beta chain was profiled in a study of response to subunit inactivated influenza vaccine. Whole-study findings and limits: After each seasonal influenza vaccination, few new T cells are recruited, the authors suggested.

TCRdb analysed the RT-PCR reads with MiXCR anew, one entry per CDR3 protein. The data contain around 540,000 distinct CDR3 sequences, over 9.5% of them seen just once; the ten biggest clones take up 10% to 13%. This clonotype was counted many times. No antigen is known for it. Its ends do not fully match the called genes, so a read error is possible. Germline V CDR1 and CDR2: SSHAT, FNYEAQ (reference sequence). This CDR3 has 15 amino acids. The sample consisted of PBMCs from blood, taken on the day of vaccination. This rearrangement joins TRBV7-7 to TRBJ2-2; 8 bases map to TRBD1. This TCR was recovered from a man in his fifties who received an inactivated influenza vaccine. The CDR3 loop is CASSPRTGLDGELFF. In nucleotides, the CDR3 is TGTGCTAGCAGCCCGCGGACAGGGTTGGACGGGGAGCTGTTTTTT.